This TCR beta chain comes out of a study of T-cell memory formation after mild COVID-19. Overall study: For the most part, TCR clusters were specific to one donor.

Points from the study as a whole: The study detected some responding clones in pre-infection memory, suggesting cross-reactive memory joined. CD4/CD8 balance held among clones contracting day 15 to 85, and later expanders leaned CD4+.

Researchers used 5'RACE with constant-segment primers to make TCR alpha and TCR beta cDNA libraries that carry sample barcodes and UMIs. From the 5' RACE reads, TCRdb called clonotypes with MiXCR, one entry per CDR3 protein. The sample has 150,000 to 200,000 distinct CDR3 sequences, roughly 10% seen once. This clonotype has a count of ten or more. The target antigen is unknown. The TCR sequence derives from a man aged 18 to 30 who had mild COVID-19 (a few samples of this study predate the infection). Cell type and time point are not known. Sample: PBMCs or a T cell subset sorted from them (not recorded which).

The CDR3 reads CASSSVGIGGETQYF. The CDR3 bases are TGTGCCAGCAGCTCGGTAGGGATAGGAGGGGAGACCCAGTACTTC. The chain is built from TRBV7-8 and TRBJ2-5, with D maybe TRBD2 (6 bases). The germline V gene encodes CDR1 SGHVS and CDR2 FQNEAQ. The CDR3 runs to 15 residues. Trimming took off 4 bases at V and 5 bases at J, with 17 bases between the two ends.